This TCR beta chain was recorded in a study of T cell responses to AZD1222 COVID-19 vaccine (dated by TCRdb to about 2021). Study-wide context: A total of over 230 trial participants underwent TCR sequencing, of whom about 200 received two doses of AZD1222 and about 25 received two doses of the MenACWY control vaccine. Trial participants were enrolled by age into 18-55, 56-69 and 70-plus year subgroups, with about 150, 28 and 57 TCR-sequenced participants respectively. The paper as a whole reports these results and caveats: Conclusions about previously exposed vaccinees were limited because only six AZD1222 recipients were SARS-CoV-2 seropositive at baseline. Participants were mostly white British, with more females than males. The authors suggested clonal diversity may have been underestimated. Spike-specific TCR breadth and depth rose significantly after two AZD1222 doses compared with day 0 and with MenACWY recipients. Reportedly, almost half of the unique spike-specific TCRs recognized epitopes lying outside the regions that are mutated in the B.1.351 and B.1.1.7 variants. The 56-69-year group was small, and its depth increase did not reach significance, likely because of low power. Vaccine-associated CD4 TCRs spanned the whole spike protein, with dominant responses in regions 160-218 and 743-854. Because no samples from the day 14 peak response were available, repertoires could be characterized only after the peak T cell response.

The CDR3 regions of human TCRbeta chains were analyzed by immunosequencing. The original pipeline was this. Repertoire TCRs were matched against a reference library of SARS-CoV-2-specific TCRs generated with the MIRA antigen-specificity platform. Breadth meant the fraction of unique TCRs that were SARS-CoV-2-associated, whereas depth meant the fraction of total T cells that were SARS-CoV-2-associated. Using the MIRA data, each spike-specific TCR was mapped to the spike region that the TCR reacts to and placed in a CD4 or CD8 class. Log10-transformed breadth and depth values were compared by one-way ANOVA with Sidak's multiple comparisons tests. Not all clones reach the TCRdb copy of this immuneACCESS table, which keeps in-frame sequences only. Checked studies attribute under half of the gap to unresolved V genes and leave the rest unexplained. V, J and clone size derive from that table, while D and trimming were established from the DNA sequence. The sample data list some 180,000 clones, and 80% to 95% of these were observed just once. The ten most abundant clones make up about 1% of the sample.

The time point label of this sample denotes: about 28 days (+/-7) after the second vaccine dose. The treatment or condition label of this sample denotes: meningococcal conjugate vaccine given as trial control. The vaccinee samples were drawn from two UK trials, COV001 and COV002, one of which was a single-blind randomized controlled phase 2/3 trial testing AZD1222 (ChAdOx1 nCoV-19) in healthy adults. For TCRbeta chain sequencing, PBMC samples were collected from trial participants at day 0 and at day 28 after the second dose. A remark on this clone: No cognate antigen has been identified for it. One base away there is no much larger clone; base qualities are not given.

At the junction V is shortened by 2 bases and J by 6 bases, with 8 bases in between. The germline V gene encodes CDR1 MNHNS and CDR2 SASEGT. The CDR3 spans 13 residues, from the cysteine through the phenylalanine. The only DNA kept is the CDR3, 39 bases in frame from the first base. The material sequenced was peripheral blood, taken 28 days after the second dose of the MenACWY control vaccine. The sequence derives from an adult who received the MenACWY meningococcal vaccine as a control. The V gene is TRBV6-1 and the J gene is TRBJ1-5, with an unclear D gene assignment. Read as DNA, the sequence is TGTGCCAGCAGTGAATGGTATTTTCAGCCCCAGCATTTT. Translated, it gives CASSEWYFQPQHF.